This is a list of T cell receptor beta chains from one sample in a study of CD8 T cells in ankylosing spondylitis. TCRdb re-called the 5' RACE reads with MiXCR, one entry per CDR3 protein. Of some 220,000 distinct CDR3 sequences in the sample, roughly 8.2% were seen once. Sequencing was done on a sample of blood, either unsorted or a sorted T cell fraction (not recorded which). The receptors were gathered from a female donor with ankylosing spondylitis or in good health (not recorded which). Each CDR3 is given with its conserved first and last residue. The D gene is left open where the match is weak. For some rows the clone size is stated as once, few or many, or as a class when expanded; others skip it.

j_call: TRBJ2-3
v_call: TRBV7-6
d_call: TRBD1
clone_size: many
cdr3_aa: CASSFIRTGGERDTQYF
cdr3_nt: TGTGCCAGCAGCTTTATAAGGACAGGGGGCGAAAGGGATACGCAGTATTTT

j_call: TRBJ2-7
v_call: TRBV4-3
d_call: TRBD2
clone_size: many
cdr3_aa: CASSQAFGLDEQYF
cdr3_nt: TGCGCCAGCAGCCAAGCCTTCGGACTAGACGAGCAGTACTTC

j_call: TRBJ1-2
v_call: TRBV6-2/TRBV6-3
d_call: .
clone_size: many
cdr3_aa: CASRPTGGEEGYTF
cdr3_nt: TGTGCCAGCAGGCCCACCGGTGGGGAAGAAGGCTACACCTTC

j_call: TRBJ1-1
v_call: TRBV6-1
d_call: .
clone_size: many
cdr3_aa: CASRPYGVNTEAFF
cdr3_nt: TGTGCCAGCAGACCGTACGGGGTGAACACTGAAGCTTTCTTT

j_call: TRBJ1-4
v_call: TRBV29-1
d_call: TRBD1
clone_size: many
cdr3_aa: CSVVGTEEKLFF
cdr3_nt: TGCAGCGTTGTCGGGACAGAGGAAAAACTGTTTTTT

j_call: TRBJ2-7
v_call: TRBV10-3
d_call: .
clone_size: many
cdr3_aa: CAISGDERYEQYF
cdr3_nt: TGTGCCATCAGTGGGGACGAAAGGTACGAGCAGTACTTC

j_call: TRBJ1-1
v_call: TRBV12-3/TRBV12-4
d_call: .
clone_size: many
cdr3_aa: CASSLGVWEAFF
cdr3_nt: TGTGCCAGCAGTTTAGGGGTCTGGGAAGCTTTCTTT

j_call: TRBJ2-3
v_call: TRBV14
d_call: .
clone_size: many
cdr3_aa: CASSHTDTQYF
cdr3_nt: TGTGCCAGCAGCCACACAGATACGCAGTATTTT

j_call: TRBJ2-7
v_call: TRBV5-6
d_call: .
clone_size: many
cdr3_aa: CASSLSGGDEQYF
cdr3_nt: TGTGCCAGCAGCTTGTCAGGTGGCGACGAGCAGTACTTC

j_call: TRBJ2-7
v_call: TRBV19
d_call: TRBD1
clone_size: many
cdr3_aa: CASSPAAGGLEQYF
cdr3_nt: TGTGCCAGTAGCCCCGCGGCAGGGGGCTTAGAGCAGTACTTC

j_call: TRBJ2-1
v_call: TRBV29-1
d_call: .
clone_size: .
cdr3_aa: CSVDYPGRQIGNNEQFF
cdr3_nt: TGCAGCGTTGACTATCCCGGCCGACAGATCGGAAACAATGAGCAGTTCTTC

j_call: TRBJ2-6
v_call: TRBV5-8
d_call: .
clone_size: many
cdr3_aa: CASSSGVGSGANVLTF
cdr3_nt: TGTGCCAGCAGCTCCGGGGTAGGCTCCGGGGCCAACGTCCTGACTTTC

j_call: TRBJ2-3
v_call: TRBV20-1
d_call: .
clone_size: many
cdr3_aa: CSAPAGSTDTQYF
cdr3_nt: TGCAGTGCTCCAGCTGGAAGCACAGATACGCAGTATTTT

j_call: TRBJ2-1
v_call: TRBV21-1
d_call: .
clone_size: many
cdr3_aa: CASSKLADEQFF
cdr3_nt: TGTGCCAGCAGCAAACTAGCAGATGAGCAGTTCTTC

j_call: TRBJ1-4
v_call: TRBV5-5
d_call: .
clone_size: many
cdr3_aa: CASSWLAGDEKLFF
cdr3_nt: TGTGCCAGCAGCTGGCTCGCGGGGGATGAAAAACTGTTTTTT

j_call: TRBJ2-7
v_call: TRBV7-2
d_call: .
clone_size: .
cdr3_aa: CASSRDPKGEQYF
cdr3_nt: TGTGCCAGCAGCCGGGACCCCAAAGGCGAGCAGTACTTC

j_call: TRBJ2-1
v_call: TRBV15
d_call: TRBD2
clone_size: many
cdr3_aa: CATSSGGNEQFF
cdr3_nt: TGTGCCACCAGCTCGGGAGGGAATGAGCAGTTCTTC

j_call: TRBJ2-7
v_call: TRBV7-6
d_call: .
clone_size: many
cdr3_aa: CASSAEGRVQSYEQYF
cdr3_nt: TGTGCCAGCAGCGCGGAGGGTAGGGTCCAAAGCTACGAGCAGTACTTC

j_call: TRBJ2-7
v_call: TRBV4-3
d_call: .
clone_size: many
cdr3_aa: CASSQDTRVFYEQYF
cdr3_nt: TGCGCCAGCAGCCAAGATACCCGGGTCTTCTACGAGCAGTACTTC

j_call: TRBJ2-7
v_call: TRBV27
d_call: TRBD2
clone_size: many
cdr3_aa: CASTKYGEGNYEQYF
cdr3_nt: TGTGCCAGCACTAAATACGGGGAGGGCAACTACGAGCAGTACTTC

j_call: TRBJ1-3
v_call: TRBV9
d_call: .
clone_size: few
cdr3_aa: CASGNEAASGNTIYF
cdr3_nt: TGTGCCAGCGGGAATGAGGCGGCCTCTGGAAACACCATATATTTT

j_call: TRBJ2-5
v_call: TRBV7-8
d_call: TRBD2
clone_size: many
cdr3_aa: CASSLGRLAGVQETQYF
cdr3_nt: TGTGCCAGCAGCTTAGGCCGGCTAGCGGGAGTTCAAGAGACCCAGTACTTC

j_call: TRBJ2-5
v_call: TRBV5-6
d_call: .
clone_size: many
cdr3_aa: CASSPLGETQYF
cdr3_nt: TGTGCCAGCAGCCCTCTAGGGGAGACCCAGTACTTC

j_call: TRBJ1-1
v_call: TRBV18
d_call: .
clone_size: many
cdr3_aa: CASSPYQGPVEAFF
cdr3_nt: TGTGCCAGCTCACCATATCAGGGGCCTGTTGAAGCTTTCTTT

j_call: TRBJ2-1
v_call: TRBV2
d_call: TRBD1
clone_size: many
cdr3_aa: CASSEAGQGGYEQFF
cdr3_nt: TGTGCCAGCAGTGAAGCGGGACAGGGTGGGTATGAGCAGTTCTTC

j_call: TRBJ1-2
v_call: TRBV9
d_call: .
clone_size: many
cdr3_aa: CASSVDGGNYGYTF
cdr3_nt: TGTGCCAGCAGCGTCGACGGAGGCAACTATGGCTACACCTTC

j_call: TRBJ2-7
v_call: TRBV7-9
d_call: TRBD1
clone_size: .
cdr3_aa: CASSLGTGTLRKQYF
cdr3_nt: TGTGCCAGCAGCTTGGGGACAGGCACCCTAAGGAAGCAGTACTTC

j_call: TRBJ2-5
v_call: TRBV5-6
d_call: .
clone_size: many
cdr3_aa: CASSSLQTQYF
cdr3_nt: TGTGCCAGCAGCTCCCTACAGACCCAGTACTTC

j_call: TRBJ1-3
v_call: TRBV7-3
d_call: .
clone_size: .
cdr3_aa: CASSFRGPGNTIYF
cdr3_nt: TGTGCCAGCAGCTTCCGGGGGCCCGGAAACACCATATATTTT

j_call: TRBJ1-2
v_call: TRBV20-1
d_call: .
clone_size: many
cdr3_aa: CSARDPGAGINYGYTF
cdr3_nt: TGCAGTGCTAGAGATCCGGGAGCTGGGATCAACTATGGCTACACCTTC

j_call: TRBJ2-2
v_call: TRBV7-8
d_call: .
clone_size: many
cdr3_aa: CASRERGGDTGELFF
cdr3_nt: TGTGCCAGCAGAGAGAGGGGAGGAGACACCGGGGAGCTGTTTTTT

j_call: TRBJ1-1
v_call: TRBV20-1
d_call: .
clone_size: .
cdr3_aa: CSAPPGGSNTEAFF
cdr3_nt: TGCAGTGCCCCCCCGGGGGGATCAAACACTGAAGCTTTCTTT

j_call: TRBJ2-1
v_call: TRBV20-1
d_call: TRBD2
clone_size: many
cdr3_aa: CSAVTLGTSGGNEQFF
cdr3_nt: TGCAGTGCTGTTACTCTCGGGACTAGCGGGGGGAATGAGCAGTTCTTC

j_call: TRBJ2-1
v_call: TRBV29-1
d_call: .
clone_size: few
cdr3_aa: CSFLDFPYNEQFF
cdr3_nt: TGCAGTTTCTTGGACTTCCCCTACAATGAGCAGTTCTTC

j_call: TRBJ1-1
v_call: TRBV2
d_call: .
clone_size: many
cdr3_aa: CASRTSEFPNTEAFF
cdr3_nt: TGTGCCAGCAGGACGTCCGAGTTTCCGAACACTGAAGCTTTCTTT

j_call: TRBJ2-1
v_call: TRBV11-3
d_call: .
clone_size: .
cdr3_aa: CASSLGLYNGQFF
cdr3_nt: TGTGCCAGCAGCTTAGGACTCTACAATGGGCAGTTCTTC

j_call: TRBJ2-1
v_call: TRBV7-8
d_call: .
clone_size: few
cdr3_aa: CASSPTQGGRNEQFF
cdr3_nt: TGTGCCAGCAGCCCCACGCAGGGAGGAAGGAATGAGCAGTTCTTC

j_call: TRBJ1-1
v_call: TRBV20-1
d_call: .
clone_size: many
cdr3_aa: CSARGVQASEAFF
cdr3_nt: TGCAGTGCTAGAGGTGTCCAGGCTAGTGAAGCTTTCTTT

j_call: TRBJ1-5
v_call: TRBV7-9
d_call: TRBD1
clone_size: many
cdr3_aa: CASSLFLPGTGDSNQPQHF
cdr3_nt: TGTGCCAGCAGCTTATTTTTGCCCGGGACAGGGGATTCGAATCAGCCCCAGCATTTT

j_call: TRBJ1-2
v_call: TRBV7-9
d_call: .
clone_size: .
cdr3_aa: CASSLAWGTGYGYTF
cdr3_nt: TGTGCCAGCAGCTTAGCGTGGGGTACAGGGTATGGCTACACCTTC

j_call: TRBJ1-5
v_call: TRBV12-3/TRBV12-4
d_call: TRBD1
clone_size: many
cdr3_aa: CATSRGATQPQHF
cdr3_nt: TGTGCCACCAGCAGGGGGGCGACCCAGCCCCAGCATTTT

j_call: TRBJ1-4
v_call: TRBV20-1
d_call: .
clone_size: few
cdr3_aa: CSATERFNEKLFF
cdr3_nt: TGCAGTGCCACTGAGAGATTTAATGAAAAACTGTTTTTT

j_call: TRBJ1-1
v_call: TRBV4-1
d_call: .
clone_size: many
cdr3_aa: CASSHDRYSEAFF
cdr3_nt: TGCGCCAGCAGCCACGACAGGTACTCTGAAGCTTTCTTT

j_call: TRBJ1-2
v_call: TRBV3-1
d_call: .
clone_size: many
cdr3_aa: CASSQAPVPNYGYTF
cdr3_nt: TGTGCCAGCAGCCAAGCCCCGGTCCCTAACTATGGCTACACCTTC

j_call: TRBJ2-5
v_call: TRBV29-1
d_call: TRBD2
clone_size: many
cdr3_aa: CSVEDRLAGQRRETQYF
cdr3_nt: TGCAGCGTTGAAGATCGACTAGCGGGACAAAGGCGAGAGACCCAGTACTTC